These 12 T cell receptor beta chains were sequenced from one sample in a study of cytomegalovirus exposure and HLA in healthy donors. 60 Vbeta and 13 Jbeta primers were used in PCR. Produced via immunoSEQ multiplex PCR; TCRdb's table is partial and in-frame only. The table includes about 190,000 clones, about 83% detected once. Material: PBMCs. The source of these receptors is a woman in her twenties or thirties in good health and CMV-seropositive.

The chain carries TRBV7-9 and TRBJ1-4; no reliable D call. Germline lookup yields CDR1 SEHNR and CDR2 FQNEAQ (reference sequence). Trimming took off 3 bases at V and 8 bases at J, with 13 bases between the two ends. The CDR3 runs 14 residues. CDR3 amino acids: CASSFGTQTEKLFF. In DNA, the CDR3 is TGTGCCAGCAGCTTTGGAACCCAGACAGAAAAACTGTTTTTT.

The chain combines TRBV10-3 with TRBJ2-3, with TRBD2 matching 14 bases. Looked up from germline, CDR1 is ENHRY and CDR2 is SYGVKD. V trimming: 6 bases; J trimming: 4 bases; junction bases outside the gene matches: 6. The CDR3 consists of 16 residues. The CDR3: CAISPTSGGGADTQYF. The CDR3 DNA follows: TGTGCCATCAGCCCGACTAGCGGGGGGGGAGCAGATACGCAGTATTTT.

This clone turned up a few times. The CDR3 loop reads CASSQDPGGWNEQFF. For the CDR3, the DNA is TGTGCCAGCAGCCAAGATCCCGGGGGATGGAATGAGCAGTTCTTC. The genes are TRBV4-2 and TRBJ2-1; a weak D match, TRBD2 (6 bases). CDR1 and CDR2 from the germline V gene are LGHNA and YNFKEQ. V was pared by 0 bases and J by 7 bases, with 13 bases between. The CDR3 runs to 15 residues.

The V call is TRBV11-2, the J call TRBJ1-5, with no clear D. The V gene lost 3 bases and the J gene lost 6 bases, with 9 bases spanning the gap. The CDR3 contains 13 residues. Germline V CDR1 and CDR2: SGHAT, FQNNGV. CDR3 sequence reads: CASSLSSGQPQHF. CDR3 DNA sequence: TGTGCCAGCAGCTTGAGTAGCGGTCAGCCCCAGCATTTT.

This clone appeared a few times. The J gene is TRBJ1-5, the V gene TRBV19; D remains unclear. The ends were cut back, 3 bases at V and 2 bases at J, with 14 bases in the middle. Germline lookup yields CDR1 LNHDA and CDR2 SQIVND (reference sequence). CDR3 length: 16 amino acids. The CDR3 DNA reads as TGTGCCAGTAGTATCGAGGCCGTCGGAGGCAATCAGCCCCAGCATTTT. It is translated as CASSIEAVGGNQPQHF.

Only a few counts were recorded for this clone. The rearrangement joins TRBV27 to TRBJ2-1; TRBD1 agrees at 7 bases. With 5 bases clipped from V and 8 bases from J, the junction kept 9 bases outside the gene matches. The germline V gene has CDR1 MNHEY and CDR2 SMNVEV (reference sequence). The CDR3 is 14 amino acids. CDR3 loop: CASSLSTGVDEQFF. Here the CDR3 DNA reads TGTGCCAGCAGTCTCTCCACAGGGGTTGATGAGCAGTTCTTC.

The chain recombines TRBV29-1 with TRBJ2-4; the D gene is possibly TRBD2 (5 bases). V lost 3 bases and J lost 5, with 8 bases in between. Looked up from germline, CDR1 is SQVTM and CDR2 is ANQGSEA. The CDR3 runs 12 residues. The chain's CDR3 is CSVDEGENIQYF. CDR3 in DNA: TGCAGCGTTGACGAGGGCGAAAACATTCAGTACTTC.

The gene calls are TRBV4-3 and TRBJ2-1, with D perhaps matching TRBD1 (5 bases). Trimming took 0 bases from V and 2 from J, leaving 11 bases between them. The CDR3 spans 16 residues. Germline lookup yields CDR1 LGHNA and CDR2 YSLEER. The CDR3 sequence is CASSQEGHPTYNEQFF. The CDR3, as DNA: TGCGCCAGCAGCCAAGAGGGGCATCCCACCTACAATGAGCAGTTCTTC.

This clone has more than one count but fewer than ten. V is TRBV5-6 and J is TRBJ1-5, with TRBD1 matching 10 bases. Germline assignment: CDR1 SGHDT and CDR2 YYEEEE. CDR3 length: 16 amino acids. Unmatched junction bases numbered 4, after V lost 0 bases and J lost 4 bases. CDR3 sequence (DNA): TGTGCCAGCAGCTTGGGGGGGACAGGGGTAAATCAGCCCCAGCATTTT. Protein product: CASSLGGTGVNQPQHF.

The V and J genes are TRBV19 and TRBJ2-1, with 9 bases aligning to TRBD1. The length of the CDR3 is 11 residues. Germline loops: CDR1 LNHDA, CDR2 SQIVND (reference sequence). Trimming took 6 bases from V and 16 from J; bases not matched to a gene: 7. The CDR3 sequence: CASSRDRDVFF. The CDR3 bases are TGTGCCAGTAGCCGGGACAGGGATGTTTTCTTC.

This clone was counted once. V is TRBV15 and J is TRBJ1-4; 8 bases are shared with TRBD1. The CDR3 contains 16 residues. Germline loops: CDR1 LNHNV, CDR2 YYDKDF (reference sequence). The ends lost 3 bases at V and 8 bases at J; junction bases unmatched: 11. CDR3 protein: CATSSWAGGAGEKLFF. The CDR3 coding sequence is TGTGCCACCAGCAGTTGGGCAGGGGGCGCAGGAGAAAAACTGTTTTTT. Together with reference TRBV15 and TRBJ1-4, the CDR3 gives the full variable domain: DAMVIQNPRYQVTQFGKPVTLSCSQTLNHNVMYWYQQKSSQAPKLLFHYYDKDFNNEADTPDNFQSRRPNTSFCFLDIRSPGLGDTAMYLCATSSWAGGAGEKLFFGSGTQLSVL.

The genes are TRBV18 and TRBJ2-7; 8 nucleotides align to TRBD1. Germline V gene lookup returns CDR1 KGHSH and CDR2 LQKENI. Trimming removed 3 bases from V and 1 base from J; junction bases left unmatched: 8. The CDR3 length is 16 residues. CDR3: CASSPSDRGVSYEQYF. The CDR3, as DNA: TGTGCCAGCTCACCTTCCGACAGGGGAGTTTCCTACGAGCAGTACTTC. The full variable domain, its missing parts supplied by reference TRBV18 and TRBJ2-7, is NAGVMQNPRHLVRRRGQEARLRCSPMKGHSHVYWYRQLPEEGLKFMVYLQKENIIDESGMPKERFSAEFPKEGPSILRIQQVVRGDSAAYFCASSPSDRGVSYEQYFGPGTRLTVT.